This is a list of T cell receptor beta chains from one sample in a study of tumor-infiltrating lymphocytes in primary liver carcinoma. Using its own MiXCR run on the multiplex PCR reads, TCRdb lists one record per CDR3 protein. This table has around 330,000 distinct CDR3 sequences, 65% appearing once. Sequencing used peripheral blood. Receptors originate from a man aged 35 to 55 with primary liver carcinoma and hepatitis B virus infection. CDR3s include the opening cysteine and the closing phenylalanine or tryptophan. The D gene is left open where the match is weak. A row's size may be missing; if present it is once, few, many or a size class.

clone_size: -; v_call: TRBV19; j_call: TRBJ2-7; d_call: TRBD2; cdr3_length: 15; cdr3_nt: TGTGCCAGTAGGGGGACTAGCGGGACCTCCTACGAGCAGTACTTC; cdr3_aa: CASRGTSGTSYEQYF
clone_size: -; v_call: TRBV5-5; j_call: TRBJ2-5; d_call: -; cdr3_length: 14; cdr3_nt: TGTGCCAGCAGCTTGAGTTCTAGCCAAGAGACCCAGTACTTC; cdr3_aa: CASSLSSSQETQYF
clone_size: -; v_call: TRBV11-1; j_call: TRBJ2-1; d_call: -; cdr3_length: 13; cdr3_nt: TGTGCCTGCAGCGCGGAGCCCTACAATGGGCAGTTCTTC; cdr3_aa: CACSAEPYNGQFF
clone_size: few; v_call: TRBV7-9; j_call: TRBJ2-3; d_call: -; cdr3_length: 15; cdr3_nt: TGTGCCAGCAGCTCCATGGGCGGGGGCACAGATACGCAGTATTTT; cdr3_aa: CASSSMGGGTDTQYF
clone_size: many; v_call: TRBV29-1; j_call: TRBJ1-6; d_call: -; cdr3_length: 13; cdr3_nt: TGCAGCGTTGTGGATGTGTTAGGATCACCCCTCCACTTT; cdr3_aa: CSVVDVLGSPLHF
clone_size: -; v_call: TRBV11-2; j_call: TRBJ2-3; d_call: -; cdr3_length: 15; cdr3_nt: TGTGCCAGCAGCTTATCCCTTTTCGACACAGATACGCAGTATTTT; cdr3_aa: CASSLSLFDTDTQYF
clone_size: many; v_call: TRBV10-1; j_call: TRBJ2-2; d_call: -; cdr3_length: 13; cdr3_nt: TGCGCCAGCAGCTTAGTATTAGGCGGGGAGCTGTTTTTT; cdr3_aa: CASSLVLGGELFF
clone_size: -; v_call: TRBV28; j_call: TRBJ1-2; d_call: -; cdr3_length: 15; cdr3_nt: TGTGCCAGCAGTATTTCTGCGTCGGGGGCCCCGGGCAGGACCTTC; cdr3_aa: CASSISASGAPGRTF
clone_size: -; v_call: TRBV5-8; j_call: TRBJ2-2; d_call: -; cdr3_length: 15; cdr3_nt: TGTGCCAGCAGCAGGGACCATCCGAACACCGGGGAGCTGTTTTTT; cdr3_aa: CASSRDHPNTGELFF
clone_size: -; v_call: TRBV12-3/TRBV12-4; j_call: TRBJ2-2; d_call: -; cdr3_length: 12; cdr3_nt: TGTGCCAGCAGTTCCGATACCGGGAAGCTGTTTTTT; cdr3_aa: CASSSDTGKLFF
clone_size: -; v_call: TRBV11-2; j_call: TRBJ2-1; d_call: TRBD1; cdr3_length: 15; cdr3_nt: TGTGCCAGCGGCTTCGGAACAGGGGGGATCAATGAGCAGCTCTTC; cdr3_aa: CASGFGTGGINEQLF
clone_size: many; v_call: TRBV6-5; j_call: TRBJ1-5; d_call: -; cdr3_length: 18; cdr3_nt: TGTGCCAGCAGTTACACAGGGTCAGGGGCGGGGATAGGTCAGCCCCAGCATTTT; cdr3_aa: CASSYTGSGAGIGQPQHF
clone_size: -; v_call: TRBV7-9; j_call: TRBJ2-7; d_call: -; cdr3_length: 16; cdr3_nt: TGTGCCAGCAGCTGGGCCAGTGGGAGAGGGTTGGGCGAGCAGTACTTC; cdr3_aa: CASSWASGRGLGEQYF
clone_size: -; v_call: TRBV4-1; j_call: TRBJ2-3; d_call: -; cdr3_length: 14; cdr3_nt: TGCGCCAGCAGCCAAGAACAGTCTACGGATACGCAGTATTTT; cdr3_aa: CASSQEQSTDTQYF
clone_size: -; v_call: TRBV5-1; j_call: TRBJ2-3; d_call: -; cdr3_length: 16; cdr3_nt: TGCGCCAGCGGCTTGCCGAGACTAGAGGCCACAGATACGCAGTATTTT; cdr3_aa: CASGLPRLEATDTQYF
clone_size: -; v_call: TRBV11-1; j_call: TRBJ1-1; d_call: TRBD1; cdr3_length: 14; cdr3_nt: TGTGCCAGCAGCCCTGACAGGGGAGGGACTGAAACTGTCTTT; cdr3_aa: CASSPDRGGTETVF
clone_size: -; v_call: TRBV28; j_call: TRBJ1-2; d_call: -; cdr3_length: 13; cdr3_nt: TGTGCCAGCAGTTATGCGGGGCGTGGGGGCTACACCTTC; cdr3_aa: CASSYAGRGGYTF
clone_size: -; v_call: TRBV12-3/TRBV12-4; j_call: TRBJ2-1; d_call: TRBD2; cdr3_length: 13; cdr3_nt: TGTGCCAGCAGGAGCGGGACGGGCAATGGGCAGTTCTTC; cdr3_aa: CASRSGTGNGQFF
clone_size: many; v_call: TRBV11-3; j_call: TRBJ2-1; d_call: -; cdr3_length: 12; cdr3_nt: TGTGCCAGCAGTTTGGGGGACAATGAGCAGTTCTTC; cdr3_aa: CASSLGDNEQFF
clone_size: -; v_call: TRBV10-3; j_call: TRBJ2-3; d_call: TRBD1; cdr3_length: 14; cdr3_nt: TGTGCCATCAGTGAGTCGCAGGGGGACATTCCGCAGTATTTT; cdr3_aa: CAISESQGDIPQYF
clone_size: few; v_call: TRBV12-3/TRBV12-4; j_call: TRBJ1-5; d_call: -; cdr3_length: 14; cdr3_nt: TGTGCCAGCAGCCGATCGGGGGCCGGGCAGCCCCAGCATTTT; cdr3_aa: CASSRSGAGQPQHF
clone_size: once; v_call: TRBV10-3; j_call: TRBJ2-1; d_call: -; cdr3_length: 15; cdr3_nt: TGTGCCATCAGTCGGGGAGCTGCCGAGGTGAATGAGCAGTTCTTC; cdr3_aa: CAISRGAAEVNEQFF
clone_size: many; v_call: TRBV5-5; j_call: TRBJ1-5; d_call: TRBD1; cdr3_length: 14; cdr3_nt: TGTGCCAGCAGCTTCGCGGACAGGGGGATCCCTCGGCATTTT; cdr3_aa: CASSFADRGIPRHF
clone_size: -; v_call: TRBV5-4; j_call: TRBJ2-5; d_call: TRBD2; cdr3_length: 15; cdr3_nt: TGTGCCAGCAGTACTACTAGCGGGAGAGGGGAGACCCAGTACTTC; cdr3_aa: CASSTTSGRGETQYF
clone_size: -; v_call: TRBV5-5; j_call: TRBJ2-1; d_call: -; cdr3_length: 14; cdr3_nt: TGTGCCAGCAGCACCTATCTCATCTACAATGGGCAGTTCTTC; cdr3_aa: CASSTYLIYNGQFF
clone_size: many; v_call: TRBV28; j_call: TRBJ2-7; d_call: -; cdr3_length: 12; cdr3_nt: TGTGCCAGCAGACCCGGGACGGGCGAGCAGTACTTC; cdr3_aa: CASRPGTGEQYF
clone_size: -; v_call: TRBV29-1; j_call: TRBJ1-1; d_call: -; cdr3_length: 15; cdr3_nt: TGCAGTGTTGCGACGGGGTGGGGCATGGACACTGAAGCTTTCTTT; cdr3_aa: CSVATGWGMDTEAFF
clone_size: -; v_call: TRBV5-1; j_call: TRBJ1-2; d_call: -; cdr3_length: 18; cdr3_nt: TGCGCCAGCAGCTTGAGTCCGCAGGGCAGCCCGAACTACTATGGATACACCTTC; cdr3_aa: CASSLSPQGSPNYYGYTF
clone_size: many; v_call: TRBV5-1; j_call: TRBJ1-1; d_call: -; cdr3_length: 15; cdr3_nt: TGCGCCAGCAGCTCGAGGGCGACGGGGAACACTGAAGCTTTCTTT; cdr3_aa: CASSSRATGNTEAFF
clone_size: few; v_call: TRBV7-9; j_call: TRBJ1-1; d_call: TRBD1; cdr3_length: 14; cdr3_nt: TGTGCCAGCAGCTTCGGGACAGCGAACACTGAAGCTTTCTTT; cdr3_aa: CASSFGTANTEAFF
clone_size: -; v_call: TRBV10-3; j_call: TRBJ2-6; d_call: -; cdr3_length: 12; cdr3_nt: TGTGCCATCAACCCTGGGGCCAACGTCCTGACTTTC; cdr3_aa: CAINPGANVLTF
clone_size: many; v_call: TRBV12-3/TRBV12-4; j_call: TRBJ2-1; d_call: -; cdr3_length: 13; cdr3_nt: TGTGCCAGCAGTCCAGACCGCGTGGGGGAGCAGTTCTTC; cdr3_aa: CASSPDRVGEQFF
clone_size: -; v_call: TRBV28; j_call: TRBJ1-2; d_call: -; cdr3_length: 13; cdr3_nt: TGTGCCAGTAAGCTTTCAACGGACTATGGCTACACCTTC; cdr3_aa: CASKLSTDYGYTF
clone_size: many; v_call: TRBV29-1; j_call: TRBJ1-1; d_call: -; cdr3_length: 13; cdr3_nt: TGCAGCGTTGGGGGACAATTGAACACTGAAGCTTTCTTT; cdr3_aa: CSVGGQLNTEAFF
clone_size: -; v_call: TRBV4-1; j_call: TRBJ2-7; d_call: TRBD2; cdr3_length: 17; cdr3_nt: TGCGCCAGCAGCCAAGATAAACTAGCGGGCAGCTCCTACAAGCAGTACTTC; cdr3_aa: CASSQDKLAGSSYKQYF
clone_size: -; v_call: TRBV11-2; j_call: TRBJ2-6; d_call: TRBD1; cdr3_length: 15; cdr3_nt: TGTGCCAGCAGCTGGGACAGGGCTGGGGCCAACATCCTAACTTTC; cdr3_aa: CASSWDRAGANILTF
clone_size: -; v_call: TRBV11-3; j_call: TRBJ2-6; d_call: -; cdr3_length: 16; cdr3_nt: TGTGCCAGCGGCCCAACGTGGCAGTCTGGGGCCAACGTCCTGACTTTC; cdr3_aa: CASGPTWQSGANVLTF
clone_size: -; v_call: TRBV11-3; j_call: TRBJ2-1; d_call: TRBD2; cdr3_length: 15; cdr3_nt: TGTGCCAGCAGCTCCTTAGCGGGATCCTACAGTGAGCAGTTATTC; cdr3_aa: CASSSLAGSYSEQLF
clone_size: once; v_call: TRBV5-1; j_call: TRBJ2-1; d_call: -; cdr3_length: 16; cdr3_nt: TGCGCCAGTAGCTCCTCTAGCAGGGGGGGATACAATGAGCAGTTCTTC; cdr3_aa: CASSSSSRGGYNEQFF
clone_size: -; v_call: TRBV12-3/TRBV12-4; j_call: TRBJ2-3; d_call: TRBD2; cdr3_length: 16; cdr3_nt: TGTGCCAACAGTTTTTCTAGCGGGGCCAGCACAGATACGCAGTATTTT; cdr3_aa: CANSFSSGASTDTQYF
clone_size: -; v_call: TRBV5-1; j_call: TRBJ1-1; d_call: -; cdr3_length: 15; cdr3_nt: TGCGCCAGCAGCTTGAGACAGGACCTGAACACTGAAGCTTTCTTT; cdr3_aa: CASSLRQDLNTEAFF
clone_size: -; v_call: TRBV6-1; j_call: TRBJ1-1; d_call: -; cdr3_length: 13; cdr3_nt: TGTGCCAGCAGTGAATCTGGCCGGGGGCAGGCTTTCTTT; cdr3_aa: CASSESGRGQAFF
clone_size: -; v_call: TRBV28; j_call: TRBJ2-7; d_call: -; cdr3_length: 15; cdr3_nt: TGTGCCAGCAGTACCCACAGGTGGAGATTATACGAGCAGTACTTC; cdr3_aa: CASSTHRWRLYEQYF
clone_size: -; v_call: TRBV6-5; j_call: TRBJ1-5; d_call: -; cdr3_length: 15; cdr3_nt: TGTGCCAGCAGCCCAGTTATTGGGGCCCATCAGCCCCAGCATTTT; cdr3_aa: CASSPVIGAHQPQHF
clone_size: -; v_call: TRBV6-5; j_call: TRBJ1-2; d_call: TRBD1; cdr3_length: 15; cdr3_nt: TGTGCCCGCAGTGCACCCGACAGGGGAAATCATGGCTACACCTTC; cdr3_aa: CARSAPDRGNHGYTF
clone_size: -; v_call: TRBV4-2; j_call: TRBJ2-3; d_call: -; cdr3_length: 15; cdr3_nt: TGTGCCAACAGCCCTAAGGCGAGACTCGCAAATACGCAGTATTTT; cdr3_aa: CANSPKARLANTQYF
clone_size: few; v_call: TRBV10-3; j_call: TRBJ2-4; d_call: TRBD2; cdr3_length: 16; cdr3_nt: TGTGCCATCAGTGAGCGGGCGGGAGAAGCCAAAAACATTCAGTACTTC; cdr3_aa: CAISERAGEAKNIQYF
clone_size: few; v_call: TRBV5-1; j_call: TRBJ1-3; d_call: -; cdr3_length: 13; cdr3_nt: TGCGCCAGCAGCTCGGACGGAGGAAACACCATATATTTT; cdr3_aa: CASSSDGGNTIYF
clone_size: -; v_call: TRBV2; j_call: TRBJ1-5; d_call: -; cdr3_length: 15; cdr3_nt: TGTGCCAGCAGTGTCGGCGGGTTAAGCAATCAGCCCCAGCATTTT; cdr3_aa: CASSVGGLSNQPQHF
clone_size: -; v_call: TRBV7-9; j_call: TRBJ2-5; d_call: -; cdr3_length: 14; cdr3_nt: TGTGCCAGCAGCTTGTCAGGCGTCCAAGAGACCCAGTACTTC; cdr3_aa: CASSLSGVQETQYF
clone_size: -; v_call: TRBV4-1; j_call: TRBJ2-7; d_call: -; cdr3_length: 13; cdr3_nt: TGCGCCAGCAGCTCGGACGGGGACTGCGAGCAGTACTTC; cdr3_aa: CASSSDGDCEQYF
clone_size: few; v_call: TRBV7-9; j_call: TRBJ2-5; d_call: -; cdr3_length: 15; cdr3_nt: TGTGCCAGCAGCTCCGTCGGGACGAGGGGCCAGACCCAGTACTTC; cdr3_aa: CASSSVGTRGQTQYF
clone_size: few; v_call: TRBV11-2; j_call: TRBJ2-6; d_call: -; cdr3_length: 14; cdr3_nt: TGTGCCAGCAGCTTATTCGGGGTTGCCAACGTCCTGACTTTC; cdr3_aa: CASSLFGVANVLTF
clone_size: -; v_call: TRBV12-3/TRBV12-4; j_call: TRBJ1-6; d_call: -; cdr3_length: 14; cdr3_nt: TGTGCCGGCAGGACGACTGTCGAGAATTCACCCCTCCACTTT; cdr3_aa: CAGRTTVENSPLHF